The clone carrying this T cell receptor beta chain was detected only a few times. The sample is drawn from a study of control samples from healthy donors and cancer patients. Here immunoSEQ multiplex PCR was the method, and the copy in TCRdb shows in-frame clones only, minus some. This repertoire shows some 70,000 clones, approximately 80% found once; its top ten account for about 3.1%. Germline CDR1 is MNHEY and CDR2 is SVGAGI. CDR3 size: 15 residues. The ends lost 6 bases at V and 6 bases at J; junction bases unmatched: 7. Sequencing was done on a sample of PBMCs. The chain joins TRBV6-5 to TRBJ1-6; 8 nucleotides align to TRBD1. The sequence was collected from a woman between 45 and 65 years old with lung cancer. The chain's CDR3 is CASRLRTGTNSPLHF. The CDR3 bases are TGTGCCAGCAGGTTGAGGACAGGGACTAATTCACCCCTCCACTTT.